The 21 T cell receptor beta chains given below trace back to one sample, sequenced in a study of blood T cells in healthy people across ages. The use of a sample-barcoded 5' primer and a J-beta primer mix characterized a second PCR of about 6 to 11 cycles. MiXCR, applied by TCRdb to the 5' RACE reads, yields one record per CDR3 protein. The sample includes hundreds of thousands of distinct CDR3 sequences, just under 25% of them seen just once. These data were also reused for a study on T cells of mothers and their children.

Sequenced input: blood. These receptor sequences come from a boy aged 5-17 years in good health.

V gene TRBV2 combines with J gene TRBJ2-3; D assignment may be TRBD1 or TRBD2 (6 bases each). The CDR3 sequence is 14 residues long. V was cut by 8 bases and J by 5 bases, with 17 bases left in between. In germline, CDR1 is SNHLY, CDR2 FYNNEI. CDR3 loop: CASGLLGGRDTQYF. DNA for the CDR3: TGTGCCAGCGGCCTCTTGGGGGGCAGAGATACGCAGTATTTT.

The chain carries TRBV7-2 and TRBJ2-5, with 15 nucleotides matching TRBD2. V lost 4 bases to trimming and J lost 1 base; unmatched junction nucleotides: 7. This CDR3 contains 18 residues. Germline CDR1 reads SGHTA; CDR2 reads FQGNSA. The CDR3 DNA follows: TGTGCCAGCAGCTACACCGGGACTAGCGGGGGGCTCCAAGAGACCCAGTACTTC. As protein: CASSYTGTSGGLQETQYF. The variable domain in full, with the rest retrieved from reference TRBV7-2 and TRBJ2-5, is GAGVSQSPSNKVTEKGKDVELRCDPISGHTALYWYRQSLGQGLEFLIYFQGNSAPDKSGLPSDRFSAERTGGSVSTLTIQRTQQEDSAVYLCASSYTGTSGGLQETQYFGPGTRLLVL.

The gene calls are TRBV29-1 and TRBJ1-3; possible D gene TRBD1, 5 bases. This CDR3 comprises 13 residues. Trimming left V 4 bases short and J 2 bases short, with 9 bases between. CDR1 is SQVTM and CDR2 is ANQGSEA in the germline V gene. CDR3 residues: CSVGTPPGNTIYF. The CDR3 bases are TGCAGCGTTGGGACACCCCCTGGAAACACCATATATTTT.

V usage is TRBV5-1 and J usage is TRBJ1-5; D gene uncertain. The germline V and J ends were trimmed by 4 bases and 5 bases, with 10 bases remaining between them. CDR1 is SGHRS, CDR2 YFSETQ, per germline. This CDR3 is 13 amino acids long. DNA for the CDR3: TGCGCCAGCAGCAAGGCGAGGGATCAGCCCCAGCATTTT. Translation gives CASSKARDQPQHF. Using reference TRBV5-1 and TRBJ1-5 for the parts outside the CDR3, the full variable domain is KAGVTQTPRYLIKTRGQQVTLSCSPISGHRSVSWYQQTPGQGLQFLFEYFSETQRNKGNFPGRFSGRQFSNSRSEMNVSTLELGDSALYLCASSKARDQPQHFGDGTRLSIL.

This clonotype appeared many times. The V call is TRBV27, the J call TRBJ2-3; D unclear. The V end lost 4 bases, the J end lost 6 bases, and 5 bases lay between the germline ends. CDR1 MNHEY and CDR2 SMNVEV come from the germline V gene (reference sequence). CDR3 length equals 11 residues. CDR3 DNA: TGTGCCAGCAGTTCTCCCGATACGCAGTATTTT. It translates to CASSSPDTQYF.

This clonotype was counted between two and nine times. The chain employs TRBV29-1 and TRBJ1-1; D is unresolved. Deletions cut 0 bases from V and 1 base from J, with 12 bases between. CDR1 SQVTM and CDR2 ANQGSEA come from the germline V gene. This CDR3 contains 15 residues. In nucleotides, the CDR3 is TGCAGCGTTGAAGACCGCTCATCAGAGAACACTGAAGCTTTCTTT. It is translated as CSVEDRSSENTEAFF.

This clonotype has just one count. This chain links TRBV12-3 or TRBV12-4 with TRBJ1-2; D is perhaps TRBD1 (5 bases). CDR3 length: 15 residues. Trimming removed 1 base at V and 7 bases at J, with 16 bases between. CDR3 bases: TGTGCCAGCAGTTTAGTTAAGGGCTCAGGGACTGGCTACACCTTC. Its translation: CASSLVKGSGTGYTF.

This clonotype was detected only once. The V gene is TRBV7-2, the J gene TRBJ1-5, with D tentatively TRBD1 (6 bases). Germline lookup yields CDR1 SGHTA and CDR2 FQGNSA. The V end was cut by 1 base, the J end by 0 bases, with 13 bases between. The CDR3 spans 17 residues. The CDR3: CASSLVQGPNSNQPQHF. Written as DNA, the CDR3 is TGTGCCAGCAGCTTAGTACAGGGCCCTAATAGCAATCAGCCCCAGCATTTT.

This clonotype was detected a few times. This chain joins TRBV9 and TRBJ2-7; no clear D gene. The CDR3 length is 14 residues. Trimming pared 3 bases from V and 1 base from J, leaving 11 bases between. CDR1 SGDLS and CDR2 YYNGEE come from the germline V gene. Here the CDR3 reads CASSAVETSYEQYF. The CDR3 bases are TGTGCCAGCAGCGCAGTTGAAACGTCCTACGAGCAGTACTTC.

Only a few counts were recorded for this clonotype. The chain carries TRBV4-1 and TRBJ1-4; TRBD1 aligns across 11 bases. Looked up from germline, CDR1 is MGHRA and CDR2 is YSYEKL. The CDR3 loop spans 16 amino acids. V lost 6 bases, J lost 1 base, and 4 bases stayed unmatched. CDR3 DNA sequence: TGCGCCAGCAGTCGAGGGACAGGGGGAACTAATGAAAAACTGTTTTTT. Amino acid sequence: CASSRGTGGTNEKLFF.

A remark on this clonotype: Since no conserved phenylalanine or tryptophan closes the CDR3, a read error is the likely cause. The chain combines TRBV10-3 with TRBJ2-5; 7 bases match TRBD1. The germline CDR1 and CDR2 sequences are ENHRY and SYGVKD. The CDR3 is 14 amino acids. The trim removed 3 bases at V and 5 bases at J, leaving 6 bases unmatched. CDR3 sequence reads: CAISDGQEYETQYL. DNA for the CDR3: TGTGCCATCAGTGACGGACAGGAGTATGAGACCCAGTACCTC.

This clonotype was counted between two and nine times. The CDR3 sequence: CASSLDGLMYEQYF. Written as DNA, the CDR3 is TGTGCCAGCAGCTTGGACGGATTGATGTACGAGCAGTACTTC. The J gene is TRBJ2-7, the V gene TRBV5-5; D gene uncertain. The germline V gene has CDR1 SGHKS and CDR2 YYEKEE (reference sequence). The CDR3 is 14 amino acids. The germline V and J ends were trimmed by 0 bases and 4 bases, with 11 bases remaining between them.

This chain links TRBV20-1 with TRBJ1-5; no clear D gene. The CDR3 spans 15 residues. Germline loops: CDR1 DFQATT, CDR2 SNEGSKA (reference sequence). Between the trimmed V and J ends, which lost 2 bases and 2 bases, there was a span of 13 bases. This CDR3 reads CSARRRVEGNQPQHF. The CDR3 DNA follows: TGCAGTGCTAGAAGGAGGGTAGAGGGCAATCAGCCCCAGCATTTT.

This chain connects TRBV12-3 or TRBV12-4 to TRBJ2-4; D call uncertain. With 1 base removed from V and 8 bases from J, the gap between germline ends came to 12 bases. The CDR3 is made up of 14 amino acids. CDR3 in DNA: TGTGCCAGCAGTTTAGTCTCAGAATTTCACATTCAGTACTTC. Translation gives CASSLVSEFHIQYF.

This clonotype was seen more than once but under ten times. J is TRBJ1-4 and V is TRBV20-1; the D gene is possibly TRBD1 (5 bases). Trimming removed 1 base from V and 0 bases from J, with 6 bases in between. This CDR3 is built from 14 residues. Germline V gives CDR1 DFQATT, CDR2 SNEGSKA (reference sequence). Here the CDR3 DNA reads TGCAGTGCTAGAGGGGGGACAACTAATGAAAAACTGTTTTTT. Its protein is CSARGGTTNEKLFF.

V is TRBV20-1 and J is TRBJ1-3; D not certain. The V gene's germline CDR1 is DFQATT and CDR2 SNEGSKA (reference sequence). The V end lost 0 bases, the J end lost 1 base, and 4 bases lay between the germline ends. This CDR3 has 13 amino acids. CDR3 amino acids: CSARDSSGNTIYF. The CDR3 bases are TGCAGTGCTAGAGACTCTTCTGGAAACACCATATATTTT.

This sequence joins TRBV14 and TRBJ2-5; 7 bases match TRBD2. The CDR3 length is 14 residues. Germline CDR1 reads SGHDN; CDR2 reads FVKESK. Trimming took 1 base from V and 5 from J; bases not matched to a gene: 4. Written as DNA, the CDR3 is TGTGCCAGCAGCCAAGCAGCGGGGTTGGAGACCCAGTACTTC. It translates to CASSQAAGLETQYF.

This clonotype was counted only a few times. The chain uses TRBV20-1 and TRBJ1-2; unclear D gene. The germline V gene has CDR1 DFQATT and CDR2 SNEGSKA (reference sequence). The V gene lost 5 bases and the J gene lost 7 bases, with 11 bases spanning the gap. The CDR3 extends over 11 amino acids. The CDR3, as DNA: TGCAGTGCTCTACGAGTTGGTGGCTACACCTTC. This encodes CSALRVGGYTF.

The chain links TRBV4-1 to TRBJ2-5, with D maybe TRBD2 (6 bases). The end of the DNA aligns better with TRBJ2-1, so the J call may be wrong. Looked up from germline, CDR1 is MGHRA and CDR2 is YSYEKL. This CDR3 has 17 amino acids. The CDR3 DNA is TGCGCCAGCAGCCAAGTCCGGACTATCCCCGAAGGCAATGAGCAGTTCTTC. Amino acid sequence: CASSQVRTIPEGNEQFF.

This clonotype was counted between two and nine times. The chain uses TRBV4-1 and TRBJ1-4; 7 nucleotides match TRBD1. Germline-derived CDR1 and CDR2 are MGHRA and YSYEKL. There are 14 residues in the CDR3. Trimming cost V 8 bases and J 8 bases; bases outside gene matches: 11. CDR3 region: CASRITGEKEKLFF. In DNA, the CDR3 is TGCGCCAGCCGGATAACAGGGGAAAAAGAAAAACTGTTTTTT.

This sequence joins TRBV20-1 and TRBJ1-5; TRBD1 aligns across 8 bases. The CDR3 consists of 17 residues. V lost 2 bases to trimming and J lost 0 bases; unmatched junction nucleotides: 9. Germline CDR1 is DFQATT and CDR2 is SNEGSKA (reference sequence). CDR3 sequence reads: CSARRKTGGYSNQPQHF. The CDR3 DNA is TGCAGTGCTAGAAGGAAAACAGGGGGTTATAGCAATCAGCCCCAGCATTTT.